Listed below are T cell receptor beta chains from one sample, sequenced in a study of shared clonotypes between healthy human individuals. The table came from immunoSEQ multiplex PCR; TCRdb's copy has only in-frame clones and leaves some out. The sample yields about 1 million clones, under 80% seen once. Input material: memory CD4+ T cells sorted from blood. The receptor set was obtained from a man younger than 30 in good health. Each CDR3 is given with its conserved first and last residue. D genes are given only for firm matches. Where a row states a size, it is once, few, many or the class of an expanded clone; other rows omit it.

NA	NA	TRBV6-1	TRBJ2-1	TGTGCCAGCAAGCCCCAGCACAATGAGCAGTTCTTC	CASKPQHNEQFF
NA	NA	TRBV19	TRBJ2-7	TGTGCCAGTAGTATCGGACAGGGAGGGGGCGAGCAGTACTTC	CASSIGQGGGEQYF
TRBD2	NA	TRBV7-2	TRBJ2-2	TGTGCCAGCAGCCAAAGCGGGAAGGGCGGGGAGCTGTTTTTT	CASSQSGKGGELFF
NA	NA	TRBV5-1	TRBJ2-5	TGCGCCAGCAGCGTGATGGGAGAGACCCAGTACTTC	CASSVMGETQYF
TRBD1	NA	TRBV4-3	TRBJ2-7	TGCGCCAGCAGCCAAGATGGGACAGGGGGATACGAGCAGTACTTC	CASSQDGTGGYEQYF
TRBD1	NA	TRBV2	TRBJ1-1	TGTGCCAGCACCCGGACAGGGTTAAACACTGAAGCTTTCTTT	CASTRTGLNTEAFF
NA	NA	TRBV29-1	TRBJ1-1	TGCAGCGTTGCTTTGGCAAACACTGAAGCTTTCTTT	CSVALANTEAFF
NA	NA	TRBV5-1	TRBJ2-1	TGCGCCAGCAGCTGGGAAGACAGGACCTACAATGAGCAGTTCTTC	CASSWEDRTYNEQFF
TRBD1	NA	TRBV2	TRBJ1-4	TGTGCCAGCAGTGGACAGGGGGCACCTAATGAAAAACTGTTTTTT	CASSGQGAPNEKLFF
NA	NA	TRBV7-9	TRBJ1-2	TGTGCCAGCAGACCGCTGGGGATGGGCTATGGCTACACCTTC	CASRPLGMGYGYTF
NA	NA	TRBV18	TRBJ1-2	TGTGCCAGCTCACTATACGAAAGCCCCGCGGGGGGCTACACCTTC	CASSLYESPAGGYTF
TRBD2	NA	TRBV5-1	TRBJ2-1	TGCGCCAGCAGTAGCGGGGGGGCCGTAGATGAGCAGTTCTTC	CASSSGGAVDEQFF
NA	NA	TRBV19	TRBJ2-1	TGTGCCAGTAGTCAAGTTTACAATGAGCAGTTCTTC	CASSQVYNEQFF
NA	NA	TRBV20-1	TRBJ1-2	TGCAGTGCTCGGGGGCCCGATCGCTACACCTTC	CSARGPDRYTF
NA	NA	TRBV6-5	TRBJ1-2	TGTGCCAGCAGTTACTCGAGGGGGGTCTATGGCTACACCTTC	CASSYSRGVYGYTF
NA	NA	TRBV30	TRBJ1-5	TGTGCCTGGAGTCCACCCACTTGGGAAGGGGGTAGCAATCAGCCCCAGCATTTT	CAWSPPTWEGGSNQPQHF
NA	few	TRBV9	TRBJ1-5	TGTGCCAGCAGCGTAGACGCCAGCCGAGGGGAGCCCCAGCATTTT	CASSVDASRGEPQHF
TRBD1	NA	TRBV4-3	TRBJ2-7	TGCGCCAGCAGCCAAGAACAGGGGTACGAGCAGTACTTC	CASSQEQGYEQYF
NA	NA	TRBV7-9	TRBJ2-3	TGTGCCAGCAGGACGACTAGCACAGATACGCAGTATTTT	CASRTTSTDTQYF
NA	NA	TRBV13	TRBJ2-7	TGTGCCAGCAGCAATGGGCGGAGCTCCTACGAGCAGTACTTC	CASSNGRSSYEQYF
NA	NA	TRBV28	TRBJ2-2	TGTGCCAGCAGTTTATGGTCGTCCCCGGAGCTGTTTTTT	CASSLWSSPELFF
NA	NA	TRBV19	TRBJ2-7	TGTGCCAGTAGTGCCGACAGCGCCTACGAGCAGTACTTC	CASSADSAYEQYF
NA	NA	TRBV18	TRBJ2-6	TGTGCCAGCTCACCTCCGGGCTCTGGGGCCAACGTCCTGACTTTC	CASSPPGSGANVLTF
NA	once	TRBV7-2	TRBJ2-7	TGTGCCAGCAGCCCGGCGGTAGGGGTTGGTGAGCAGTACTTC	CASSPAVGVGEQYF
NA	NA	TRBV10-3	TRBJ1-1	TGTGCCATCAGTGAGTCTGAGAAAGCTTTCTTT	CAISESEKAFF
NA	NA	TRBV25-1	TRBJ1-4	TGTGCCAGCAGTGAAGGGGGTAGTTACGGTGAAAAACTGTTTTTT	CASSEGGSYGEKLFF
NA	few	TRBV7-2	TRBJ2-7	TGTGCCAGCAGCCGGTACGGCTACGAGCAGTACTTC	CASSRYGYEQYF
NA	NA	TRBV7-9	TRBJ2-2	TGTGCCAGCAGTCTGACTAGTACAGGGACCGGGGAGCTGTTTTTT	CASSLTSTGTGELFF
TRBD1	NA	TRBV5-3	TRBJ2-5	TGTGCCAGAAGCTTGTGCGAGGCAGGGGGCGAAGAGACCCAGTACTTC	CARSLCEAGGEETQYF
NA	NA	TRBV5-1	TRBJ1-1	TGCGCCAGCAGCCCTCAGGGGAACACTGAAGCTTTCTTT	CASSPQGNTEAFF
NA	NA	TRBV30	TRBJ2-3	TGTGCCTGGCTCTCAGGGGGCACAGATACGCAGTATTTT	CAWLSGGTDTQYF
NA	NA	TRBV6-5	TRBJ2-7	TGTGCCAGCAGGGGAGCGGCAGGGCCGCTCGAGCAGTACTTC	CASRGAAGPLEQYF
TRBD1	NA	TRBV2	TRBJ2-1	TGTGCCAGCAGTGAAGCGCAGGACAGGGTGAGGGGGCATGAGCAGTTCTTC	CASSEAQDRVRGHEQFF
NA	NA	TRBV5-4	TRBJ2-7	TGTGCCAGCAGCTTGGGAGTGGGAGTTACCTACGAGCAGTACTTC	CASSLGVGVTYEQYF
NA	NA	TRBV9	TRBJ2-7	TGTGCCAGCAGCGTAGGTGGGTTATCCTACGAGCAGTACTTC	CASSVGGLSYEQYF
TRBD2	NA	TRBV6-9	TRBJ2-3	TGTGCCAGCACGTTGCGGGGGGAACCCACAGATACGCAGTATTTT	CASTLRGEPTDTQYF
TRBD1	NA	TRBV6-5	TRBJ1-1	TGTGCCAGCAGTTATGGGCAGGGGGCGTATAACACTGAAGCTTTCTTT	CASSYGQGAYNTEAFF
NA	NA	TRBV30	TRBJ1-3	TGTGCCTGGAGTGTCGGGGCGATGGGAAACACCATATATTTT	CAWSVGAMGNTIYF
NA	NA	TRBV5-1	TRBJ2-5	TGCGCCAGCAGCCGGACCCTCCAAGAGACCCAGTACTTC	CASSRTLQETQYF
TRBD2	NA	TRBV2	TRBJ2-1	TGTGCCAGCAGGGGACTAGCGGACAATGAGCAGTTCTTC	CASRGLADNEQFF
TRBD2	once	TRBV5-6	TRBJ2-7	TGTGCCAGCAGCTTAACCGGGACTAGCTCGTACGAGCAGTACTTC	CASSLTGTSSYEQYF
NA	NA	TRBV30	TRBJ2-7	TGTGCCTGGAGTGTAAAGGTGGGAGAGCAGTACTTC	CAWSVKVGEQYF
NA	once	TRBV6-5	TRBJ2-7	TGTGCCAGCAGTTACTTTGGACAGCGTCCGACCTACGAGCAGTACTTC	CASSYFGQRPTYEQYF
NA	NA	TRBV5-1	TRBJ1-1	TGCGCCAGCAGCTTGGGGCCAGGGAACACTGAAGCTTTCTTT	CASSLGPGNTEAFF
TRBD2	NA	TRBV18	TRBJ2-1	TGTGCCAGCTCACCCCGGACGGGGGGACTAGCTGCCCACAATGAGCAGTTCTTC	CASSPRTGGLAAHNEQFF
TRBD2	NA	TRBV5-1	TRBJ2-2	TGCGCCAGCAGTTGGACTAGCGGGGACCACCGGGAGCTGTTTTTT	CASSWTSGDHRELFF
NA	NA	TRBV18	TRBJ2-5	TGTGCCAGCTCACCGACTCCGACAGACCAAGAGACCCAGTACTTC	CASSPTPTDQETQYF
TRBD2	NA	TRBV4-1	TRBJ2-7	TGCGCCAGCAGCCAAGATCGCGGACTAGCGGGAAGGTCCTACGAGCAGTACTTC	CASSQDRGLAGRSYEQYF
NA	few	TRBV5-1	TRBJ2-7	TGCGCCAGCAGCTTGGGAGACTCCCACTCCTACGAGCAGTACTTC	CASSLGDSHSYEQYF
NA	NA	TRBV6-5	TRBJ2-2	TGTGCCAGCAGTTACCTGCGGACTATTCCCGGGGAGCTGTTTTTT	CASSYLRTIPGELFF
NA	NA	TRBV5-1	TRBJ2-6	TGCGCCAGCAGTTTAACCCCGGGCTCCTCCTCTGGGGCCAACGTCCTGACTTTC	CASSLTPGSSSGANVLTF
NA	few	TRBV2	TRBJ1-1	TGTGCCAGCAGTGAAGCGATGGGGCACACTGAAGCTTTCTTT	CASSEAMGHTEAFF
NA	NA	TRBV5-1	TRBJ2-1	TGCGCCAGCAGCCCAATAGCGGGCCAGGGGTCTGAGCAGTTCTTC	CASSPIAGQGSEQFF
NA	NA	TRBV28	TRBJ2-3	TGTGCCAGCAGCCCCCCCAGGGATACGCAGTATTTT	CASSPPRDTQYF